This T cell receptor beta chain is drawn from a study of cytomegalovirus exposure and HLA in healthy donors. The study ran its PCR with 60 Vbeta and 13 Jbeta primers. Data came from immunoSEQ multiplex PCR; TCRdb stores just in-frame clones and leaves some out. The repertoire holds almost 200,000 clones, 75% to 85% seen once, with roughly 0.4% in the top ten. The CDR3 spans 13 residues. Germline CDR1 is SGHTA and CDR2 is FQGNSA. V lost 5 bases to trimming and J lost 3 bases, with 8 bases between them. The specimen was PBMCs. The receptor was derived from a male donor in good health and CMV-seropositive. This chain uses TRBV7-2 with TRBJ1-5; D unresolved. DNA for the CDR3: TGTGCCAGCAGCGGCTGGTTCAATCAGCCCCAGCATTTT. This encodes CASSGWFNQPQHF.